These T cell receptor beta chains were read from a single sample in a study of CD8+CD57+ T cells in acquired aplastic anemia. TCRdb redid the calling of the reads with MiXCR, one entry per CDR3 protein. This table has 75,000 to 100,000 distinct CDR3 sequences, less than 75% appearing once. Input material: sorted CD4+, CD8+, or CD8+CD57+ T cells (not recorded which) from PBMCs. The receptor source for this set is a human donor with aplastic anemia. Both conserved end residues are part of each CDR3.

v_gene	j_gene	CDR3aa
TRBV7-8	TRBJ1-1	CASSLAATDMNTEAFF
TRBV12-3/TRBV12-4	TRBJ2-7	CASRKGLSYEQYF
TRBV19	TRBJ1-5	CASSTRDNNQPQHF
TRBV15	TRBJ2-5	CATSSTRADETQYF
TRBV20-1	TRBJ2-3	CSALSGTGEKSPPDTQYF
TRBV29-1	TRBJ2-7	CSVYLAARQGTYEQYF
TRBV11-1	TRBJ2-1	CASTPAQYYNEQFF
TRBV24-1	TRBJ2-3	CATSDLADTQYF
TRBV4-1	TRBJ1-5	CASSQGGGPQHF
TRBV10-3	TRBJ2-3	CAISESSDTQYF
TRBV4-1	TRBJ2-7	CASSQEGTGTAGVEQYF
TRBV10-1	TRBJ1-1	CASRETGGVDTEAFF
TRBV29-1	TRBJ2-3	CSVGTGGVTDTQYF
TRBV2	TRBJ1-2	CASTLTAGQSFTF
TRBV24-1	TRBJ2-7	CATSPSGRSVEQYF
TRBV19	TRBJ1-4	CASSILREKLFF
TRBV10-3	TRBJ1-1	CAISDEVTEAFF
TRBV10-3	TRBJ2-7	CAISVAGSTSYEQYF
TRBV24-1	TRBJ2-2	CATSDRLAGGNTGELFF
TRBV25-1	TRBJ2-3	CASRGLETSTDTQYF
TRBV10-3	TRBJ1-5	CAIMNGINQPQHF
TRBV19	TRBJ1-6	CASSSYSYNSPLHF
TRBV5-1	TRBJ1-1	CASSAGQGLNTEAFF
TRBV4-2	TRBJ1-2	CASSQEIGGANYGYTF
TRBV20-1	TRBJ2-7	CSAKIKTGYEQYF
TRBV25-1	TRBJ1-6	CASSELGRVDSPLHF
TRBV27	TRBJ1-5	CASSLVAGLWDNQPQHF
TRBV7-9	TRBJ2-5	CASSSSDSQRRVTQYF
TRBV4-2	TRBJ2-3	CASSQFSRADTQYF
TRBV12-3/TRBV12-4	TRBJ2-1	CASSVVASSYNEQFF
TRBV29-1	TRBJ1-1	CSVRDSPNTEAFF
TRBV7-6	TRBJ2-7	CASSLGVSGEQYF
TRBV24-1	TRBJ2-1	CATSDARGTGHNEQFF
TRBV7-7	TRBJ1-1	CASSRSRNTEAFF
TRBV12-3/TRBV12-4	TRBJ2-7	CASSHGQGSYEQYF
TRBV20-1	TRBJ2-7	CSAESAYEQYF
TRBV20-1	TRBJ1-3	CSARSPGGNTIYF
TRBV15	TRBJ1-2	CATSPSPSNYGYTF
TRBV20-1	TRBJ1-6	CSPKRGDITRNNSPLHF
TRBV6-5	TRBJ2-5	CASSYPPEETQYF
TRBV7-8	TRBJ1-2	CASSQGDYGFTF
TRBV7-9	TRBJ2-3	CASSPGTGTDTQYF
TRBV29-1	TRBJ2-7	CSVEVRGVSSYEQYF
TRBV7-3	TRBJ2-2	CASSINTGELFF
TRBV25-1	TRBJ2-5	CASRHKGAAETQYF